The present T cell receptor beta chain was sequenced within a study of shared clonotypes between healthy human individuals. Study-level findings and limits: It was the non-shared clonotypes that had lower generation probabilities than clonotypes shared by all four donors. Depth of sequencing was expected to influence donor clonotype sharing.

TCRdb's copy holds only in-frame clones and misses some; the assay was immunoSEQ multiplex PCR. Among 950,000 to 1,300,000 clones, around four fifths were seen once, and the ten largest hold 1.4% to 1.5%. This clone has just a few counts. Antigen: not known. Into CD45RA+ naive and CD45RA-negative memory subsets, the CD4+ cells were split. This CDR3 region has 13 residues. The V end lost 8 bases, the J end lost 6 bases, and 14 bases lay between the germline ends. CDR1 is LGHNT, CDR2 FRNRAP, per germline. The chain couples TRBV12-5 to TRBJ1-5, with D maybe TRBD1 (6 bases). This TCR derives from a man between 18 and 35 years old in good health. Material: memory CD4+ T cells sorted from blood. Subset: CD45RA-negative fraction. CDR3 bases: TGTGCTAGTCGCCGGGGGGCAGGTCAGCCCCAGCATTTT. Amino acid sequence: CASRRGAGQPQHF. The entire variable domain, with the rest obtained from reference TRBV12-5 and TRBJ1-5, is as follows: DARVTQTPRHKVTEMGQEVTMRCQPILGHNTVFWYRQTMMQGLELLAYFRNRAPLDDSGMPKDRFSAEMPDATLATLKIQPSEPRDSAVYFCASRRGAGQPQHFGDGTRLSIL.